This T cell receptor beta chain was recovered during a study of OX40 agonist ivuxolimab in advanced cancers. Study in general: People in dose escalation had one of these cancers: hepatocellular carcinoma, melanoma, renal cell or head and neck cancer. Partial response was recorded in three patients: one hepatocellular carcinoma and two cutaneous melanoma cases. Whole-study findings and limits: Clonal expansion by week 6 occurred in CD4+ and CD8+ blood T cells (at 0.1 to 3.0 mg/kg).

The CDR3 totals 14 residues. Germline assignment: CDR1 KGHSH and CDR2 LQKENI. V shed 4 bases and J 6 bases; nucleotides not matched to a gene: 4. The repertoire was sequenced with immunoSEQ multiplex PCR; TCRdb's copy has only in-frame clones and lacks some. The data show 20,000 or so clones, with roughly four fifths seen just once and 2.5% to 3.5% held by the top ten. On this clone itself: Its target is not known.

The chain recombines TRBV18 with TRBJ2-7; TRBD2 matches 12 bases. This TCR was recovered from an adult with an advanced solid tumor such as melanoma, head and neck, liver or kidney cancer. Here the sequenced sample was CD4+ or CD8+ T cells sorted from blood, taken in a trial of the OX40 agonist ivuxolimab. CDR3 region: CASSRLAGEGEQYF. Written as DNA, the CDR3 is TGTGCCAGCTCACGACTAGCGGGAGAAGGCGAGCAGTACTTC.